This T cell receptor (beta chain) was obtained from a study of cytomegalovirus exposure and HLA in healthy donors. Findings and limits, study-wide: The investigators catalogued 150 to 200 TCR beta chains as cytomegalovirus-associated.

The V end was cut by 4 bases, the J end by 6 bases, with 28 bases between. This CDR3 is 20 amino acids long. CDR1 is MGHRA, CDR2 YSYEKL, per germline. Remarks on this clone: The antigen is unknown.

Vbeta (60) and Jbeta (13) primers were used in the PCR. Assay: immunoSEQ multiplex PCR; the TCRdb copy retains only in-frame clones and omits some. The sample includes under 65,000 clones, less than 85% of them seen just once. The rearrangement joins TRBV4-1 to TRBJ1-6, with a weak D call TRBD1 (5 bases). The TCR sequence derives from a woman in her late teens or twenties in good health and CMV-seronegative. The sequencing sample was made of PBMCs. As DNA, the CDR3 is TGCGCCAGCAGCCGGCAACCGAGGTCTAGATGGGGCAGTAGTAATTCACCCCTCCACTTT. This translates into CASSRQPRSRWGSSNSPLHF.